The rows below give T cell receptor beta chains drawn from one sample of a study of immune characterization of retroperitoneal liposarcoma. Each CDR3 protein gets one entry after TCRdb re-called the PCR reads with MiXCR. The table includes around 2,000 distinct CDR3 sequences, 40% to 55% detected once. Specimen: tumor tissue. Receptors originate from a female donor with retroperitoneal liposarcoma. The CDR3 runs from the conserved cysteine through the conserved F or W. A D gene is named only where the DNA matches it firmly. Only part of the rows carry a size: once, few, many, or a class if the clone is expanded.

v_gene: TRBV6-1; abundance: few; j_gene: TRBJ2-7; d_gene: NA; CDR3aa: CASSENWQHEQYF; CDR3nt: TGTGCCAGCAGTGAAAATTGGCAGCACGAGCAGTACTTC
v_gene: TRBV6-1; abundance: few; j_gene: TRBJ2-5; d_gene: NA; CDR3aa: CASSEGWEQETQYF; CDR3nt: TGTGCCAGCAGTGAAGGGTGGGAACAAGAGACCCAGTACTTC
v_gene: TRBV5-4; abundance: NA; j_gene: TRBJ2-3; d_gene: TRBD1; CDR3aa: CASSVGQVATTDTQYF; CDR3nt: TGTGCCAGCAGCGTAGGACAGGTAGCGACCACAGATACGCAGTATTTT
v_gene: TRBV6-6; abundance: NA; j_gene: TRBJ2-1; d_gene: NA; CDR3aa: CASSYRRHNEQFF; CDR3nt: TGTGCCAGCAGTTACAGACGACACAATGAGCAGTTCTTC
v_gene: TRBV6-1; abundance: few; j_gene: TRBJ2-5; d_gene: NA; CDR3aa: CASSELRGETQYF; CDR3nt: TGTGCCAGCAGTGAATTGCGGGGAGAGACCCAGTACTTC
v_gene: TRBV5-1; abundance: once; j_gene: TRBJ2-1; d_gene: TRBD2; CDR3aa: CASSLARGENEQLF; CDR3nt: TGCGCCAGCAGCTTGGCACGGGGGGAGAATGAGCAGTTATTC
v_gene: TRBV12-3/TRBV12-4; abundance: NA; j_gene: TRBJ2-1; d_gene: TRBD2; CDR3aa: CASSLGPLAGVSPNEQFF; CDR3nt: TGTGCCAGCAGTTTAGGGCCCCTAGCGGGAGTGTCCCCCAATGAGCAGTTCTTC
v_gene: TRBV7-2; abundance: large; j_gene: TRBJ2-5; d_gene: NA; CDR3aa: CASNLLSSQETQYF; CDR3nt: TGTGCCAGCAACCTGCTCAGCTCCCAAGAGACCCAGTACTTC
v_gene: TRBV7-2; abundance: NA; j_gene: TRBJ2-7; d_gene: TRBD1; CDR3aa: CASSRRQGPYEQYF; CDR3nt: TGTGCCAGCAGCCGCAGACAGGGCCCCTACGAGCAGTACTTC
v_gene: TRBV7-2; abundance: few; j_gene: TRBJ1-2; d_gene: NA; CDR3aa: CASSLSLGGYTF; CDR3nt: TGTGCCAGCAGCTTAAGCTTGGGAGGCTACACCTTC
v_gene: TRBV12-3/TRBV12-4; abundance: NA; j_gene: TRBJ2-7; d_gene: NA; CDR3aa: CASSRGTGSYEQYF; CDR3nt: TGTGCCAGCAGTAGGGGGACTGGCTCCTACGAGCAGTACTTC
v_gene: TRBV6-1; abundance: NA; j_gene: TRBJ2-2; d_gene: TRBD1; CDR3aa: CASTEWGQGGTGELFF; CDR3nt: TGTGCCAGCACAGAGTGGGGACAGGGAGGGACCGGGGAGCTGTTTTTT
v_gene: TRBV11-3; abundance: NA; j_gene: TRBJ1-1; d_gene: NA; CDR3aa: CAPPGGNTEAFF; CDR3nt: TGTGCCCCGCCGGGGGGGAACACTGAAGCTTTCTTT
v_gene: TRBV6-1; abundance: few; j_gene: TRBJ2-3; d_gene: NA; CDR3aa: CASSEVGTDTQYF; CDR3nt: TGTGCCAGCAGTGAAGTAGGCACAGATACGCAGTATTTT
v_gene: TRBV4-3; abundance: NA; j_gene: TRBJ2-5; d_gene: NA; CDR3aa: CASSQGWGGGGETQYF; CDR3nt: TGCGCCAGCAGCCAAGGTTGGGGCGGTGGTGGAGAGACCCAGTACTTC
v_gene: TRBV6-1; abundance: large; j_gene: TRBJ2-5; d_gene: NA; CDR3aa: CASSASLQETQYF; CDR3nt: TGTGCCAGCAGCGCCTCCCTTCAAGAGACCCAGTACTTC
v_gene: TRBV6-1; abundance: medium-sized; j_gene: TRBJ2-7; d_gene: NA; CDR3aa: CASSDKYRGKYEQYF; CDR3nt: TGTGCCAGCAGTGATAAGTACAGAGGAAAGTACGAGCAGTACTTC
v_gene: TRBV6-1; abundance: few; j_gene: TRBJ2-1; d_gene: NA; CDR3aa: CASSEPPGNEQFF; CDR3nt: TGTGCCAGCAGTGAACCCCCTGGCAATGAGCAGTTCTTC
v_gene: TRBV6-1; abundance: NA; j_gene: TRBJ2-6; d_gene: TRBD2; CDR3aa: CASSEGGGGGANVLTF; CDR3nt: TGTGCCAGCAGTGAAGGGGGGGGTGGCGGGGCCAACGTCCTGACTTTC
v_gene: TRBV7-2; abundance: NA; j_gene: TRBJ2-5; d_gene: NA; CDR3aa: CASSHQTGNSGETQYF; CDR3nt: TGTGCCAGCAGCCATCAGACAGGCAACAGCGGGGAGACCCAGTACTTC
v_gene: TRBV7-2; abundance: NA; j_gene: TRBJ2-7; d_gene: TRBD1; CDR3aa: CASSRGQGGYEQYF; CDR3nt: TGTGCCAGCAGCCGTGGACAGGGGGGCTACGAGCAGTACTTC
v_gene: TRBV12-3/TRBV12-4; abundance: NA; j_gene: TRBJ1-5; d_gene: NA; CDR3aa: CASSTLGLRHHTPHQPQHF; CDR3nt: TGTGCCAGCAGCACTCTGGGCCTGAGGCATCACACGCCGCATCAGCCCCAGCATTTT
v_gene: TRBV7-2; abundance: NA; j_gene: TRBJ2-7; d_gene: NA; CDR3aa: CASSLAGTGYEQYF; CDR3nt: TGTGCCAGCAGCTTAGCGGGGACTGGCTACGAGCAGTACTTC
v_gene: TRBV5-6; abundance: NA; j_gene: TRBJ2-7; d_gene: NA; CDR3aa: CASSRKRDLLYNEQYF; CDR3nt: TGTGCCAGCAGTCGGAAGAGGGACCTACTCTACAATGAGCAGTACTTC
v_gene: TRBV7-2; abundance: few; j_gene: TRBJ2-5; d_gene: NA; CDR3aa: CASSLDRAQETQYF; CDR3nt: TGTGCCAGCAGCTTAGACAGGGCTCAAGAGACCCAGTACTTC
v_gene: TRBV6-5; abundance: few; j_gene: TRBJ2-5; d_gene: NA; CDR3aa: CASSYSRGGAGQETQYF; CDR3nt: TGTGCCAGCAGTTACTCGAGAGGCGGGGCGGGGCAAGAGACCCAGTACTTC
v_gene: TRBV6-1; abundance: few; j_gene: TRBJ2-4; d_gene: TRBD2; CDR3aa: CASSEGQVWASGKNEQYF; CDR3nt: TGTGCCAGCAGTGAAGGTCAGGTGTGGGCTAGCGGGAAGAATGAGCAGTACTTC
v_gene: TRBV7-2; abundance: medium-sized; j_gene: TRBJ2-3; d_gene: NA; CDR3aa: CASSLVLTTDTQYF; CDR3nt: TGTGCCAGCAGCTTAGTACTTACCACAGATACGCAGTATTTT
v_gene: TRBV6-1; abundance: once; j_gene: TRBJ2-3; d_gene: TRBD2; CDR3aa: CASKRRGRATDTQYF; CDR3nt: TGTGCCAGCAAAAGGCGAGGGAGGGCCACAGATACGCAGTATTTT
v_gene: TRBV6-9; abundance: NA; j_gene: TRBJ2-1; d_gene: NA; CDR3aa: CASSPRRDKEFF; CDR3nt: TGTGCCAGCAGCCCCCGCCGGGACAAGGAGTTCTTC
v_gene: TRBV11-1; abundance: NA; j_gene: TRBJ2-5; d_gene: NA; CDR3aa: CASSSDRASGTLQYF; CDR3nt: TGTGCCAGCAGCTCCGACAGGGCTAGCGGAACTTTGCAGTACTTC
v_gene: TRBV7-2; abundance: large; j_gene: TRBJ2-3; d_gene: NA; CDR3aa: CASSIHTDTQYF; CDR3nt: TGTGCCAGCAGCATACACACAGATACGCAGTATTTT
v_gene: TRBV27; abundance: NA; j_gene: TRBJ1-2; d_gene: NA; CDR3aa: CASSLAGYNYGYTF; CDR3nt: TGTGCCAGCAGTTTAGCAGGGTATAACTATGGCTACACCTTC
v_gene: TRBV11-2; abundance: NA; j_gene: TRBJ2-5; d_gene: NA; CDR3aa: CASTNLGETQYF; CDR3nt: TGTGCCAGCACCAACCTGGGAGAGACCCAGTACTTC
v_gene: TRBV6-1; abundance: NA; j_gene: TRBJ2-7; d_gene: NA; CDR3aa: CASRDGRAPFHEQYF; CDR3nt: TGTGCCAGCAGGGACGGACGGGCCCCCTTCCATGAGCAGTACTTC
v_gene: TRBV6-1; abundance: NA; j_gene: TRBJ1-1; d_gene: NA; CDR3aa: CASSVRKGTEAFF; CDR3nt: TGTGCCAGCAGTGTTAGGAAAGGCACTGAAGCTTTCTTT
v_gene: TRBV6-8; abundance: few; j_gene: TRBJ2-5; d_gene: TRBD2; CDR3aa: CASSYSTLTSGGDQETQYF; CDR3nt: TGTGCCAGCAGTTACTCTACCTTGACTAGCGGGGGGGACCAAGAGACCCAGTACTTC
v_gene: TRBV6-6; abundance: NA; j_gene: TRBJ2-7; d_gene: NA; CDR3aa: CASSRGSTQRSSTRPEQYF; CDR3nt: TGTGCCAGCAGCCGAGGGTCCACCCAGCGGTCGTCTACTCGCCCCGAGCAGTACTTC
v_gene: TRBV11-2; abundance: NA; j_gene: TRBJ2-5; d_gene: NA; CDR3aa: CASSLGRGEGETQYF; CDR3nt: TGTGCCAGCAGCTTAGGACGGGGAGAGGGGGAGACCCAGTACTTC
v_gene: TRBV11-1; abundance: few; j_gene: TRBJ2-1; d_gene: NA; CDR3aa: CASSWLGYQETQFF; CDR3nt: TGTGCCAGCAGCTGGTTGGGGTACCAAGAGACCCAGTTCTTC
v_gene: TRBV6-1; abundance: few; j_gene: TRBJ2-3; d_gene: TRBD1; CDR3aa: CASSARTGGGTDTQYF; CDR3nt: TGTGCCAGCAGTGCCCGGACAGGGGGTGGCACAGATACGCAGTATTTT
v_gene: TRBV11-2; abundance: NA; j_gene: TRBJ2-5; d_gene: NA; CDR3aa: CASSAWAGLPNQETQYF; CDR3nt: TGTGCCAGCAGCGCTTGGGCAGGTTTGCCTAACCAAGAGACCCAGTACTTC
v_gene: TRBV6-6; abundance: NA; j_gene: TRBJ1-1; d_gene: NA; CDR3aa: CASSYRGGTEAFF; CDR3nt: TGTGCCAGCAGTTACAGGGGGGGGACTGAAGCTTTCTTT